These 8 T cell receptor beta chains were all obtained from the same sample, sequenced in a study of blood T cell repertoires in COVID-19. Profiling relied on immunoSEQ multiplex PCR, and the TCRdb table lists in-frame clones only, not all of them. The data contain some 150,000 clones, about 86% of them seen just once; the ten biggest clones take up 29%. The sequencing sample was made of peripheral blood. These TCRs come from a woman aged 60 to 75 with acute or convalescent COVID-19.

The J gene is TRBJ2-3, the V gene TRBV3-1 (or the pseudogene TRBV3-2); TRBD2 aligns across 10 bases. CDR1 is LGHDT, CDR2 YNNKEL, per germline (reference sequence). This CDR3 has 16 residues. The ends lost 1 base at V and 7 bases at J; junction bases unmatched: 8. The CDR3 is CASSQGIAGGRNTQYF. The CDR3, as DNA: TGTGCCAGCAGCCAAGGGATAGCGGGGGGTCGGAATACGCAGTATTTT.

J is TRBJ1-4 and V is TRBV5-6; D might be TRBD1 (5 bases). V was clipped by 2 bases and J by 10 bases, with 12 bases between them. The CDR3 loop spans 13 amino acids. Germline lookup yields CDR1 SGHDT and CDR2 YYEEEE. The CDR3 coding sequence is TGTGCCAGCAGCTTTGGCAGGGTTGGAAAACTGTTTTTT. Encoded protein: CASSFGRVGKLFF.

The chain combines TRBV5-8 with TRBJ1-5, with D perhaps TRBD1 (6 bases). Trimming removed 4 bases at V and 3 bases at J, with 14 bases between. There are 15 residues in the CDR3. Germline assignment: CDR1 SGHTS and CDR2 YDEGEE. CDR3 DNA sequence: TGTGCCAGCAGCCCAGGACAGAAAGTCAATCAGCCCCAGCATTTT. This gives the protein CASSPGQKVNQPQHF. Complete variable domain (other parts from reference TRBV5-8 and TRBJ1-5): EAGVTQSPTHLIKTRGQQATLRCSPISGHTSVYWYQQALGLGLQFLLWYDEGEERNRGNFPPRFSGRQFPNYSSELNVNALELEDSALYLCASSPGQKVNQPQHFGDGTRLSIL.

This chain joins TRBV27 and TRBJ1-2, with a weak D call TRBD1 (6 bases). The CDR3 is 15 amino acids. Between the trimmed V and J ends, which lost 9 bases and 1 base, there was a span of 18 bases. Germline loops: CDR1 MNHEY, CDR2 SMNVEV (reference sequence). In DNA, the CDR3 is TGTGCCAGTGCAACCGGGACAACGGTTAACTATGGCTACACCTTC. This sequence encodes CASATGTTVNYGYTF.

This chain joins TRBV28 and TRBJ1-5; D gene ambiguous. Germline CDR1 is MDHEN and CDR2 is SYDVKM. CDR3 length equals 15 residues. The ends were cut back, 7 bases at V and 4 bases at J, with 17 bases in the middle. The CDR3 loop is CASNDGGGGNQPQHF. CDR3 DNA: TGTGCCAGCAATGATGGTGGAGGAGGGAATCAGCCCCAGCATTTT.

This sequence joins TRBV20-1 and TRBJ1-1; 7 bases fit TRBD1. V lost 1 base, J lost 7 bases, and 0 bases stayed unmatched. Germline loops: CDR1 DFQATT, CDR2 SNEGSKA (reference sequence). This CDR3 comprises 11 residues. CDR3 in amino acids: CSARGTGEAFF. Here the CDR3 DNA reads TGCAGTGCTAGAGGGACAGGTGAAGCTTTCTTT.

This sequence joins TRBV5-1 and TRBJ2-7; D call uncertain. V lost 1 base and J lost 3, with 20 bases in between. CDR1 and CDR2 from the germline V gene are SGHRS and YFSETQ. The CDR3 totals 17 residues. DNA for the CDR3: TGCGCCAGCAGCTTGCTGCCCCCTTTAGCCGGCGGCTACGAGCAGTACTTC. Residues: CASSLLPPLAGGYEQYF.

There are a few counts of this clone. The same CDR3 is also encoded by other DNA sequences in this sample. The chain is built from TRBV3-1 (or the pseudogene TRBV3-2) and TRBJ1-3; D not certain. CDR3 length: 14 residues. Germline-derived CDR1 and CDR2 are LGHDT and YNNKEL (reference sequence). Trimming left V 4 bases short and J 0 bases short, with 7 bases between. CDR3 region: CASSPRDSGNTIYF. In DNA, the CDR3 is TGTGCCAGCAGCCCGAGGGACTCTGGAAACACCATATATTTT.